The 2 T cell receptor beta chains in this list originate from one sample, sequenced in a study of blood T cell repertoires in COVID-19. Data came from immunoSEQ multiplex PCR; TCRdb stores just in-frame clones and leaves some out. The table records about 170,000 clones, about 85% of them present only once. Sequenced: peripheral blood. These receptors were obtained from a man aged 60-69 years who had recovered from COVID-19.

CDR3 sequence: CASRAGSDQPQHF. The CDR3 nucleotides are TGTGCCAGCAGAGCAGGGTCCGATCAGCCCCAGCATTTT. This chain links TRBV6-5 with TRBJ1-5; tentative D call: TRBD1 (5 bases). Germline lookup yields CDR1 MNHEY and CDR2 SVGAGI. The CDR3 length is 13 residues. The V end lost 6 bases, the J end lost 5 bases, and 11 bases lay between the germline ends.

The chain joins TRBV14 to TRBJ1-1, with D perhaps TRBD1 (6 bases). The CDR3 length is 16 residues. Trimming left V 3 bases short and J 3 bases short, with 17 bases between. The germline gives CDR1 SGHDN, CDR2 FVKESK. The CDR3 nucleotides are TGTGCCAGCAGCCAGACAGGAATGAGCGTGGACACTGAAGCTTTCTTT. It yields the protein CASSQTGMSVDTEAFF. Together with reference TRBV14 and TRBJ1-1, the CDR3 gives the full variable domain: EAGVTQFPSHSVIEKGQTVTLRCDPISGHDNLYWYRRVMGKEIKFLLHFVKESKQDESGMPNNRFLAERTGGTYSTLKVQPAELEDSGVYFCASSQTGMSVDTEAFFGQGTRLTVV.